The 25 T cell receptor beta chains reported below all come from one sample, sequenced in a study of siplizumab effects on memory and regulatory T cells (dated by TCRdb to about 2019). The method behind the library was the immunoSEQ multiplex PCR assay. The table was pulled from immuneACCESS by TCRdb, which kept in-frame rearrangements only. Such tables lose some clones; where checked, under half of the loss comes from unresolved V genes, and the rest has no known cause. A total of 95,000 to 100,000 clones appear in this sample, 80% to 95% of them only once. Approximately 12% of the sample rests with the top ten. The material sequenced was non-Treg CD4+ T cells sorted from blood. This specimen's cell subset or site label, interpreted: FACS-sorted unstimulated CD4+ non-regulatory T cells. The source is a human donor in good health.

V is TRBV7-2 and J is TRBJ1-6; D unresolved. Germline lookup yields CDR1 SGHTA and CDR2 FQGNSA. The CDR3 sequence is 15 residues long. Trimming shortened V by 1 base and J by 5 bases, and 9 bases separated the two germline ends. The CDR3 DNA reads TGTGCCAGCAGCTTAGGGGCAGCCGATAATTCACCCCTCCACTTT. This gives the protein CASSLGAADNSPLHF. The whole variable domain, filled in from reference TRBV7-2 and TRBJ1-6, reads GAGVSQSPSNKVTEKGKDVELRCDPISGHTALYWYRQSLGQGLEFLIYFQGNSAPDKSGLPSDRFSAERTGGSVSTLTIQRTQQEDSAVYLCASSLGAADNSPLHFGNGTRLTVT.

CDR3 in amino acids: CAWTGHATDTQYF. CDR3 DNA: TGTGCCTGGACCGGGCACGCCACAGATACGCAGTATTTT. The chain has TRBV30 and TRBJ2-3; no reliable D call. The germline CDR1 and CDR2 sequences are GTSNPN and SVGIG (reference sequence). The CDR3 consists of 13 residues. With 4 bases removed from V and 2 bases from J, the gap between germline ends came to 10 bases.

V gene TRBV30 combines with J gene TRBJ1-1; possible D gene TRBD1, 5 bases. Trimming left V 0 bases short and J 1 base short, with 9 bases between. The CDR3 is made up of 14 amino acids. Germline V gene lookup returns CDR1 GTSNPN and CDR2 SVGIG (reference sequence). CDR3: CAWSVPGRNTEAFF. In DNA, the CDR3 is TGTGCCTGGAGTGTACCAGGGAGGAACACTGAAGCTTTCTTT.

The chain links TRBV5-1 to TRBJ2-3; TRBD2 matches 11 bases. The CDR3 consists of 16 residues. The trim removed 2 bases at V and 2 bases at J, leaving 4 bases unmatched. Germline CDR1 and CDR2: SGHRS and YFSETQ. The CDR3 here is CASSFETSGDTDTQYF. The CDR3 nucleotides are TGCGCCAGCAGCTTCGAGACTAGCGGGGACACAGATACGCAGTATTTT.

The CDR3 protein is CASNKRDRGSRGYTF. The CDR3 DNA follows: TGTGCCAGTAACAAGCGGGACAGGGGATCTCGTGGCTACACCTTC. This rearrangement joins TRBV6-5 to TRBJ1-2; 10 bases map to TRBD1. The CDR3 is 15 residues long. Trimming cost V 9 bases and J 7 bases; bases outside gene matches: 14. Germline V gene sequence: CDR1 MNHEY, CDR2 SVGAGI.

This chain joins TRBV4-1 and TRBJ1-5, with D perhaps TRBD1 (5 bases). V was shortened by 4 bases and J by 11 bases, with 21 bases between the two germline ends. CDR1 and CDR2 from the germline V gene are MGHRA and YSYEKL. This CDR3 comprises 15 residues. DNA for the CDR3: TGCGCCAGCAGCCCCTCTACGGGGGGGAGGAGGACCCAGCATTTT. Amino acid sequence: CASSPSTGGRRTQHF.

The chain joins TRBV5-1 to TRBJ2-3; perhaps TRBD2 as D (6 bases). Trimming left V 2 bases short and J 2 bases short, with 9 bases between. This CDR3 is 14 amino acids long. Germline V CDR1 and CDR2: SGHRS, YFSETQ. The CDR3 loop reads CASSFRENTDTQYF. The CDR3 bases are TGCGCCAGCAGCTTCCGGGAGAACACAGATACGCAGTATTTT.

This chain uses TRBV5-4 with TRBJ2-1; the D is unclear. CDR1 is SGHNT, CDR2 YYREEE, per germline (reference sequence). The CDR3 extends over 16 amino acids. V lost 4 bases, J lost 9 bases, and 23 bases lay in between. CDR3 sequence reads: CASSPAGRRRTIEQFF. The CDR3 nucleotides read TGTGCCAGCAGCCCCGCCGGACGTCGCCGCACAATTGAGCAGTTCTTC.

Comment on this clone: The CDR3 end shows no conserved phenylalanine or tryptophan, and so a read error is likely. The limits of the CDR3 on the DNA are not certain, so only TCRdb's listed CDR3 is given. The chain couples TRBV2 to TRBJ1-1; the table's TRBD1 call for D was not verified on the DNA. The CDR3 numbers 15 amino acids, ends counted. Germline values: CDR1 SNHLY, CDR2 FYNNEI. CDR3 region: CASTLGVVGTGSSWL.

As concerns this clone: One end of the junction varies from germline; a read error may be responsible. The rearrangement uses TRBV20-1 and TRBJ2-2; D is uncertain. This CDR3 comprises 11 residues. Germline CDR1 and CDR2: DFQATT and SNEGSKA (reference sequence). In DNA, the CDR3 is TGCAGTGCGAGAGCCCCCGGGGAGCTGTTTTTT. Protein: CSARAPGELFF.

The genes are TRBV28 and TRBJ2-6, with D perhaps matching TRBD1 (5 bases). The CDR3 loop spans 15 amino acids. The germline gives CDR1 MDHEN, CDR2 SYDVKM. Trimming took 5 bases from V and 0 from J, leaving 8 bases between them. DNA of the CDR3: TGTGCCAGCAGTGCAGGGAACTCTGGGGCCAACGTCCTGACTTTC. This encodes CASSAGNSGANVLTF.

This chain links TRBV6-6 with TRBJ2-5; D gene ambiguous. V was cut by 2 bases and J by 5 bases, with 9 bases left in between. The CDR3 contains 13 residues. The germline V gene encodes CDR1 MNHNY and CDR2 SVGAGI (reference sequence). The DNA of the CDR3 is TGTGCCAGCAGTTACCAGAAAAGGGAGACCCAGTACTTC. Translating gives CASSYQKRETQYF.

The V and J genes are TRBV18 and TRBJ2-3; no definite D call. The CDR3 extends over 12 amino acids. Trimming pared 1 base from V and 4 bases from J, leaving 3 bases between. Per germline, CDR1 KGHSH and CDR2 LQKENI. CDR3 sequence: CASSPQSDTQYF. The CDR3 DNA reads as TGTGCCAGCTCACCACAGTCAGATACGCAGTATTTT.

This chain joins TRBV6-1 and TRBJ2-7; 7 bases agree with TRBD1. The CDR3 runs to 13 residues. The V gene end was trimmed by 5 bases and the J gene end by 3 bases; junction bases not matched to a gene: 4. Germline values: CDR1 MNHNS, CDR2 SASEGT. CDR3 DNA: TGTGCCAGCAGTCGCCGGGACAGCTACGAGCAGTACTTC. Protein sequence: CASSRRDSYEQYF.

This chain uses TRBV2 with TRBJ2-5; tentatively, D is TRBD1 or TRBD2 (5 bases each). The germline V gene has CDR1 SNHLY and CDR2 FYNNEI. V shed 8 bases and J shed 0 bases, with 19 bases lying between them. The CDR3 totals 16 residues. The CDR3 loop reads CASGNRGAGYQETQYF. DNA of the CDR3: TGTGCCAGCGGGAACCGAGGGGCTGGGTACCAAGAGACCCAGTACTTC.

The rearrangement uses TRBV13 and TRBJ2-2; D unclear. Trimming took off 3 bases at V and 6 bases at J, with 5 bases between the two ends. CDR3 size: 12 residues. Germline V gives CDR1 PRHDT, CDR2 FYEKMQ (reference sequence). The CDR3 protein is CASSLRAGELFF. As DNA, the CDR3 is TGTGCCAGCAGCTTGCGAGCCGGGGAGCTGTTTTTT.

This clone was seen a single time. V is TRBV9 and J is TRBJ2-3; D may be TRBD2 (6 bases). Trimming cost V 7 bases and J 0 bases, with 6 bases left between them. The germline CDR1 and CDR2 sequences are SGDLS and YYNGEE. This CDR3 comprises 12 residues. The CDR3 sequence is CASGRSTDTQYF. The CDR3 bases are TGTGCCAGCGGGAGGAGCACAGATACGCAGTATTTT.

The rearrangement joins TRBV6-5 to TRBJ1-2; D remains ambiguous. This CDR3 contains 15 residues. Trimming removed 2 bases from V and 4 bases from J, with 14 bases in between. Germline values: CDR1 MNHEY, CDR2 SVGAGI. CDR3 residues: CASSYRAQSVYGYTF. For the CDR3, the DNA is TGTGCCAGCAGTTACAGGGCACAGAGCGTCTATGGCTACACCTTC.

The chain is built from TRBV6-5 and TRBJ2-5; 8 nucleotides match TRBD2. Trimming took 0 bases from V and 5 from J; bases not matched to a gene: 5. The CDR3 sequence is 15 residues long. CDR1 and CDR2 (germline): MNHEY, SVGAGI. CDR3 sequence reads: CASSYSAGVGETQYF. Written as DNA, the CDR3 is TGTGCCAGCAGTTACTCAGCGGGAGTGGGTGAGACCCAGTACTTC.

The rearrangement joins TRBV29-1 to TRBJ2-1; 7 bases fit TRBD2. With V trimmed by 6 bases and J by 0 bases, 5 bases remained unmatched. Germline V lookup: CDR1 SQVTM, CDR2 ANQGSEA. This CDR3 spans 14 amino acids. The CDR3 DNA is TGCAGCGTGGCGACTAGCAACTCCTACAATGAGCAGTTCTTC. As protein: CSVATSNSYNEQFF.

CDR3 in amino acids: CASTQSITGGRDTQYF. CDR3 DNA: TGTGCCAGCACCCAATCCATCACAGGCGGCCGGGATACGCAGTATTTT. The chain combines TRBV7-3 with TRBJ2-3, with a weak D call TRBD1 (5 bases). The germline V gene encodes CDR1 SGHTA and CDR2 FQGTGA. Trimming left V 7 bases short and J 6 bases short, with 23 bases between. This CDR3 has 16 amino acids.

This clone was detected a few times. The V call is TRBV5-4, the J call TRBJ2-2; D possibly uses TRBD1 or TRBD2 (5 bases each). Per germline, CDR1 SGHNT and CDR2 YYREEE (reference sequence). CDR3 length: 14 residues. V was cut by 3 bases and J by 6 bases, with 12 bases left in between. The CDR3 protein is CASSSDGAAGELFF. CDR3 nucleotide sequence: TGTGCCAGCAGCTCGGACGGGGCGGCCGGGGAGCTGTTTTTT.

This sequence joins TRBV7-3 and TRBJ1-1, with 7 positions matching TRBD1. V lost 5 bases to trimming and J lost 5 bases; unmatched junction nucleotides: 8. CDR1 and CDR2 (germline): SGHTA, FQGTGA. This CDR3 has 14 amino acids. The CDR3 DNA is TGTGCCAGCAGCAGGGGACAGTCGGGAACTGAAGCTTTCTTT. Translation gives CASSRGQSGTEAFF.

This clone was detected only once. The V call is TRBV18, the J call TRBJ2-7; 13 nucleotides match TRBD2. The ends lost 6 bases at V and 6 bases at J; junction bases unmatched: 11. The CDR3 spans 16 residues. CDR1 and CDR2 from the germline V gene are KGHSH and LQKENI. This CDR3 reads CASSLGLAGERAEQYF. The DNA of the CDR3 is TGTGCCAGCTCCCTAGGACTAGCGGGAGAACGGGCCGAGCAGTACTTC.

This chain links TRBV27 with TRBJ2-5; D uncertain. Germline V gene sequence: CDR1 MNHEY, CDR2 SMNVEV (reference sequence). Trimming removed 5 bases from V and 3 bases from J, with 4 bases in between. The CDR3 is 11 residues long. The CDR3 loop is CASSDKETQYF. The CDR3 DNA sequence: TGTGCCAGCAGTGACAAAGAGACCCAGTACTTC.